The TCR beta chain described here comes from a study of T cell responses to AZD1222 COVID-19 vaccine. Study-level results: Baseline seropositives among AZD1222 recipients totaled only five or six.

Pooled together were second doses at about 4 or about 12 weeks. The repertoire was sequenced with immunoSEQ multiplex PCR; TCRdb's copy has only in-frame clones and lacks some. The sample holds some 83,000 clones; around 89% are singletons and the top ten take around 5.5%. As for this clone: Its antigen remains unknown.

The CDR3 has 17 amino acids. Germline V lookup: CDR1 MDHEN, CDR2 SYDVKM. V was shortened by 6 bases and J by 2 bases, with 20 bases between the two germline ends. V usage is TRBV28 and J usage is TRBJ1-5, with TRBD1 as a possible D gene (5 bases). This clonotype was sampled from an adult who received the AZD1222 COVID-19 vaccine. The specimen was peripheral blood, collected 28 days after the second AZD1222 dose. The CDR3 coding sequence is TGTGCCAGCAGGGGGGAAGGCGTGGGTAGTGGCAATCAGCCCCAGCATTTT. It is translated as CASRGEGVGSGNQPQHF.